The rows below give T cell receptor beta chains drawn from one sample of a study of blood T cell repertoires in COVID-19. Produced via immunoSEQ multiplex PCR; TCRdb's table is partial and in-frame only. The data show about 160,000 clones, around 86% seen once. Sample: peripheral blood. The origin of the receptors is a man aged 80 or over with acute or convalescent COVID-19. Both conserved end residues are part of each CDR3. D genes are given only for firm matches. Clone sizes are given selectively: once, few, many, or a class where the clone is expanded.

cdr3_length	clone_size	v_call	d_call	j_call	cdr3_nt	cdr3_aa
15	-	TRBV28	TRBD2	TRBJ2-2	TGTGCCAGCAGGACGGGTAGCGGGGGGGCCGGGGAGCTGTTTTTT	CASRTGSGGAGELFF
15	-	TRBV7-2	TRBD1	TRBJ2-5	TGTGCCAGCAGCGCACAGGGGGGCCAGGGAGAGACCCAGTACTTC	CASSAQGGQGETQYF
12	-	TRBV27	TRBD1	TRBJ1-5	TGTGCCAGCAGAACAGGGGATCAGCCCCAGCATTTT	CASRTGDQPQHF
15	-	TRBV5-8	-	TRBJ2-7	TGTGCCAGCAGCTTGGGGGTTAGCGGCTCCTACGAGCAGTACTTC	CASSLGVSGSYEQYF
15	-	TRBV6-5	-	TRBJ2-2	TGTGCCAGCAGCCGAACCGAGGGTAGCACCGGGGAGCTGTTTTTT	CASSRTEGSTGELFF
15	-	TRBV27	TRBD2	TRBJ2-7	TGTGCCAGCAGTTTACGCCTAGCGGGAGCCTACGAGCAGTACTTC	CASSLRLAGAYEQYF
14	-	TRBV7-2	TRBD1	TRBJ1-6	TGTGCCAGCAGGGGGGGACAGGGTAATTCACCCCTCCACTTT	CASRGGQGNSPLHF
15	-	TRBV7-6	-	TRBJ2-3	TGTGCCAGCAGCTTTTCTCTGACTGGAACAGATACGCAGTATTTT	CASSFSLTGTDTQYF
15	-	TRBV13	-	TRBJ2-5	TGTGCCAGCAGCCCGCCCCCTTTCCCGGGTGAGACCCAGTACTTC	CASSPPPFPGETQYF
14	-	TRBV27	-	TRBJ1-4	TGTGCCAGCAGTCAAGGACAGTTGGGGGAAAAACTGTTTTTT	CASSQGQLGEKLFF
14	-	TRBV18	-	TRBJ1-1	TGTGCCAGCTCACCACCGGAAAGGGGCACTGAAGCTTTCTTT	CASSPPERGTEAFF
15	-	TRBV23-1	-	TRBJ1-5	TGCGCCAGCAGTCACCCGGGGTTAGGCAATCAGCCCCAGCATTTT	CASSHPGLGNQPQHF
17	-	TRBV19	TRBD1	TRBJ2-4	TGTGCCAGTGAGGAGGACAGGGGGCTAGGGGCCAAAAACATTCAGTACTTC	CASEEDRGLGAKNIQYF
14	-	TRBV7-8	-	TRBJ1-6	TGTGCCAGCAGCTTAGGACAGGATAATTCACCCCTCCACTTT	CASSLGQDNSPLHF
13	-	TRBV2	TRBD1	TRBJ2-7	TGTGCCAGCATGGGACAGGGGCTCTACGAGCAGTACTTC	CASMGQGLYEQYF
16	-	TRBV30	TRBD2	TRBJ2-3	TGTGCCTGGAGTGCTGGGCTAGCGGGGTACACAGATACGCAGTATTTT	CAWSAGLAGYTDTQYF
13	few	TRBV5-8	-	TRBJ2-5	TGTGCCAGCAGCTTAAGCTACCAAGAGACCCAGTACTTC	CASSLSYQETQYF
15	-	TRBV3-1/TRBV3-2	TRBD1	TRBJ1-3	TGTGCCAGCAGCCAAACACCGGGACAGTCAAACACCATATATTTT	CASSQTPGQSNTIYF
14	-	TRBV3-1/TRBV3-2	TRBD1	TRBJ1-6	TGTGCCAGCAGCGTGACAGGGGCTAATTCACCCCTCCACTTT	CASSVTGANSPLHF
15	-	TRBV20-1	-	TRBJ1-5	TGCAGTGCTAGTCTCAGGGGCAATAGCAATCAGCCCCAGCATTTT	CSASLRGNSNQPQHF
13	-	TRBV30	-	TRBJ1-2	TGTGCCTGGACCGGGACTAAGGGCTATGGCTACACCTTC	CAWTGTKGYGYTF
17	-	TRBV28	TRBD2	TRBJ2-1	TGTGCCAGCAGTTTACGGCAGACTAGCAGAAAACAGGATGAGCAGTTCTTC	CASSLRQTSRKQDEQFF
12	-	TRBV12-3/TRBV12-4	-	TRBJ1-1	TGTGCCAGCAGTAAGGGCAGGGTTGAAGCTTTCTTT	CASSKGRVEAFF
15	-	TRBV19	-	TRBJ2-1	TGTGCCAGTAGTAGACCGGGGTCTAACTACAATGAGCAGTTCTTC	CASSRPGSNYNEQFF
14	once	TRBV24-1	-	TRBJ2-5	TGTGCCACCTGGGGCCCACAGTACCAAGAGACCCAGTACTTC	CATWGPQYQETQYF
18	-	TRBV27	TRBD2	TRBJ2-2	TGTGCCAGCAGTTCCCAGGGTGGGCTAGCGGGGGGCGTGGGGGAGCTGTTTTTT	CASSSQGGLAGGVGELFF
15	-	TRBV19	TRBD2	TRBJ2-7	TGTGCCAGTAGCGATAGCGGGAGAAGCTCCTACGAGCAGTACTTC	CASSDSGRSSYEQYF
15	-	TRBV7-8	TRBD1	TRBJ1-1	TGTGCCAGCAGCTCTCCAGGGGGCTGGAACACTGAAGCTTTCTTT	CASSSPGGWNTEAFF
15	-	TRBV18	TRBD1	TRBJ2-3	TGTGCCAGCTCACGAGAGACAGGGGGGCCAGATACGCAGTATTTT	CASSRETGGPDTQYF
12	-	TRBV29-1	TRBD1	TRBJ2-3	TGCAGCGTTGAAGATGTGGGGGACAGGCAGTATTTT	CSVEDVGDRQYF
15	-	TRBV5-1	TRBD1	TRBJ2-1	TGCGCCAGCAGCCAAAGACAGGGAGTGGGAAATGAGCAGTTCTTC	CASSQRQGVGNEQFF
12	few	TRBV19	-	TRBJ2-5	TGTGCCAGTAGCCCCTCACAGGAGACCCAGTACTTC	CASSPSQETQYF
16	-	TRBV6-6	TRBD1	TRBJ1-2	TGTGCCAGCAGTGGGACAGGGGGCGCGGGCAACTATGGCTACACCTTC	CASSGTGGAGNYGYTF
14	few	TRBV7-2	TRBD1	TRBJ1-1	TGTGCCAGCAAGCCGGGACAGGTGAACACTGAAGCTTTCTTT	CASKPGQVNTEAFF
16	-	TRBV5-5	-	TRBJ1-1	TGTGCCAGCACCTACTTGGGGGGGCGGGGTGGCACTGAAGCTTTCTTT	CASTYLGGRGGTEAFF
14	-	TRBV7-2	-	TRBJ2-5	TGTGCCAGCAGCTTAGGTCGCTGGGCGGGGACCCAGTACTTC	CASSLGRWAGTQYF
13	-	TRBV12-3/TRBV12-4	-	TRBJ1-5	TGTGCCAGCAGTGGGCAGGGATTTCAGCCCCAGCATTTT	CASSGQGFQPQHF
15	-	TRBV6-5	TRBD1	TRBJ2-5	TGTGCCAGCAGTCCGCCTACAGGGGGGTGGGAGACCCAGTACTTC	CASSPPTGGWETQYF
13	once	TRBV10-3	-	TRBJ2-5	TGTGCCATCAGGACAGGTCCTCAAGAGACCCAGTACTTC	CAIRTGPQETQYF
15	-	TRBV9	-	TRBJ2-1	TGTGCCAGCAGCAAGGCCTCCGGGACTTACAATGAGCAGTTCTTC	CASSKASGTYNEQFF
15	once	TRBV28	TRBD2	TRBJ2-3	TGTGCCAGCAGTTTAGCGGGGGGGCCGGCCGGAACGCAGTATTTT	CASSLAGGPAGTQYF
18	once	TRBV21-1	-	TRBJ2-1	TGTGCCAGCAGCCTAACGAGACTAGCGGGAGTGGAGTACAATGAGCAGTTCTTC	CASSLTRLAGVEYNEQFF
16	-	TRBV5-6	-	TRBJ2-5	TGTGCCAGCAGCTGGGGAACAGGGACCCCGGGGGAGACCCAGTACTTC	CASSWGTGTPGETQYF
15	-	TRBV7-9	TRBD2	TRBJ2-7	TGTGCCAGCAGCTTACAAAGACTAGCGGGAGGGCCTGTGGACTTC	CASSLQRLAGGPVDF
12	-	TRBV3-1/TRBV3-2	TRBD2	TRBJ2-7	TGTGCCAGCAGCCGGACTAGCTACGAGCAGTACTTC	CASSRTSYEQYF
13	-	TRBV3-1/TRBV3-2	-	TRBJ1-2	TGTGCCAGCAGCCAAGAACCAGGGAAGGGCTACACCTTC	CASSQEPGKGYTF
15	-	TRBV5-5	-	TRBJ2-3	TGTGCCAGCAGCTTTGTACCGAGCGGGCCAGATACGCAGTATTTT	CASSFVPSGPDTQYF
16	-	TRBV19	-	TRBJ1-2	TGTGCCAGTAGCACTCAAAGGTCGGGTGTGGGCTATGGCTACACCTTC	CASSTQRSGVGYGYTF
17	-	TRBV6-2/TRBV6-3	-	TRBJ2-7	TGTGCCAGCAGTTACCCCTCCCGGGGAGAAATTGGCTACGAGCAGTACTTC	CASSYPSRGEIGYEQYF
14	few	TRBV5-1	TRBD1	TRBJ1-4	TGCGCCAGCAGCCTCGGGACAGAACCCCAAAAACTGTTTTTT	CASSLGTEPQKLFF